These T cell receptor beta chains were read from a single sample in a study of cytomegalovirus exposure and HLA in healthy donors. TCRdb's table, derived via immunoSEQ multiplex PCR, lists solely in-frame clones and lacks some. In the table there are 200,000 or so clones, 82% of which are singletons. Sequences were obtained from PBMCs. These receptor sequences come from a boy younger than 10 in good health and CMV-seronegative. The conserved cysteine and the conserved F or W are not part of the CDR3 here.

V,CDR3
TRBV5-1,ASSEVADYTGELF
TRBV10-3,AISESNTGQGPEKLF
TRBV19,ASGDRGFGTEAF
TRBV29-1,SVVTAYSGNTIY
TRBV7-2,ASSLGGLESEQF
TRBV6-1,ASSVSVAYNEQF
TRBV1,TSSQSYSNQPQH
TRBV12-5,ASGPSRGWGVYGYT
TRBV6-5,ASSSGRGVWETQY
TRBV27,ASSPFGQNNEKLF
TRBV7-2,ASSPGLAADTQY
TRBV5-1,ASSLAGAVSPLH
TRBV19,ATRWDRGNQPQH
TRBV7-2,ASSTGTGGASGYT
TRBV6-1,ASARSGGRTEAF
TRBV7-8,ASSPFFGQTITSTDTQY
TRBV7-3,ASSLSLTDTQY
TRBV15,ATSGQAGRLQETQY
TRBV9,ASSPGPTLPAEAF
TRBV5-4,ASSNRDRLNTEAF
TRBV27,ASSSGAGYNEQY
TRBV11-2,ASSLVLGTGVNYEQY
TRBV19,ASSSWGTAVNGAEAF
TRBV9,ASSSSARGADEKLF
TRBV5-1,ASSPTGTGGQTQY
TRBV5-6,ASSVGLPGTDTQY
TRBV7-2,ASSYGQGFYNEQF
TRBV7-9,ASSLRRGEQY